The 11 T cell receptor beta chains given below trace back to one sample, sequenced in a study of monozygotic twins with inflammatory bowel disease. TCRdb reprocessed the 5' RACE reads and stores each CDR3 protein as one record, lacking DNA. In total, the table holds 200,000 to 250,000 distinct CDR3 sequences. The sequenced sample consisted of blood. Every receptor here comes from a human donor with ulcerative colitis or Crohn's disease, or a healthy co-twin of an affected twin (not recorded which).

The chain links TRBV3-1 to TRBJ1-5. This CDR3 contains 14 residues. Germline V gene data show CDR1 as LGHDT and CDR2 as YNNKEL (reference sequence). CDR3: CASSQDTRTQPQHF.

V is TRBV7-6 and J is TRBJ2-1; TCRdb picks TRBD2, but there is no DNA to check that call. The CDR3 spans 16 residues. CDR1 is SGHVS, CDR2 FNYEAQ, per germline. The CDR3 reads CASSLERAGGRNEQFF.

V and J are TRBV20-1 and TRBJ2-7; TCRdb's D gene call, TRBD2, goes unchecked for lack of DNA. The CDR3 contains 13 residues. CDR1 DFQATT and CDR2 SNEGSKA come from the germline V gene (reference sequence). The CDR3 is CSALGGTRSEQYF.

This rearrangement joins TRBV5-4 to TRBJ2-1. CDR1 is SGHNT, CDR2 YYREEE, per germline (reference sequence). The CDR3 consists of 12 residues. CDR3 residues: CASSLWLGEQFF.

The chain links TRBV7-9 to TRBJ1-6. The germline CDR1 and CDR2 sequences are SEHNR and FQNEAQ (reference sequence). The CDR3 sequence is 13 residues long. The CDR3 reads CASSSLADSPLHF.

V gene TRBV7-9 combines with J gene TRBJ1-3; TCRdb's D gene call, TRBD1, goes unchecked for lack of DNA. CDR1 is SEHNR and CDR2 is FQNEAQ in the germline V gene (reference sequence). CDR3 length: 15 amino acids. The CDR3 sequence: CASSLLGTGGNTIYF. The variable domain in full, with the rest retrieved from reference TRBV7-9 and TRBJ1-3, is DTGVSQNPRHKITKRGQNVTFRCDPISEHNRLYWYRQTLGQGPEFLTYFQNEAQLEKSRLLSDRFSAERPKGSFSTLEIQRTEQGDSAMYLCASSLLGTGGNTIYFGEGSWLTVV.

The chain carries TRBV12-3 or TRBV12-4 and TRBJ1-4; TCRdb gives TRBD1 as the D gene, but with no DNA this cannot be confirmed. This CDR3 comprises 16 residues. This CDR3 is CASSSPRDSHDEKLFF.

The chain is built from TRBV24-1 and TRBJ2-2; as DNA is missing, the TRBD2 call by TCRdb cannot be tested. This CDR3 has 16 residues. CDR1 KGHDR and CDR2 SFDVKD come from the germline V gene. The CDR3 here is CATSDFGQSLDGELFF.

V and J are TRBV5-1 and TRBJ1-5; TCRdb gives TRBD1 as the D gene, but with no DNA this cannot be confirmed. CDR1 is SGHRS, CDR2 YFSETQ, per germline. The CDR3 covers 13 residues. The CDR3 reads CASSLSADQPQHF.

The chain links TRBV5-8 to TRBJ1-1; TCRdb gives TRBD1 as the D gene, but with no DNA this cannot be confirmed. The CDR3 is 14 amino acids. CDR1 and CDR2 from the germline V gene are SGHTS and YDEGEE. This chain's CDR3 is CASSLRGGGTEAFF.

This chain joins TRBV4-1 and TRBJ2-1; TCRdb gives TRBD1 as the D gene, but with no DNA this cannot be confirmed. The CDR3 has 14 residues. The V gene's germline CDR1 is MGHRA and CDR2 YSYEKL. The CDR3 loop is CASSQTGTDNEQFF.